This T cell receptor beta chain was retrieved from a study of CD8 T cells in Susac syndrome. As for the study in general: Patients with Susac syndrome were therapy-naive, on corticosteroids, or on intravenous immunoglobulin alone at the time that blood was drawn.

With regard to this clonotype: Its antigen is still unknown.

TCR beta from blood CD8+ and CD4+ T cells was sequenced. Random hexamers served to reverse transcribe roughly 0.5 to 1 ug RNA. TCRdb recomputed calls from the immunoSEQ multiplex PCR reads with MiXCR, one row per CDR3 protein. The repertoire consists of 210,000 or so distinct CDR3 sequences, with about 94% occurring once and the leading ten covering about 0.14%. Points from the study as a whole: In Susac syndrome, the CD4+ T cell repertoires did not show clonal expansion.

Trimming removed 3 bases from V and 2 bases from J; junction bases left unmatched: 5. The CDR3 has 15 residues. Looked up from germline, CDR1 is SGHAT and CDR2 is FQNNGV. This rearrangement joins TRBV11-2 to TRBJ2-3; 7 bases agree with TRBD2. Sequenced sample: CD4+ T cells from PBMCs. The sequence came from a human donor with Susac syndrome. DNA for the CDR3: TGTGCCAGCAGCTTTGACGCGGGGGTCACAGATACGCAGTATTTT. Amino acid sequence: CASSFDAGVTDTQYF.